This TCR beta chain was found in a study of shared clonotypes between healthy human individuals. Comment on this clone: The same CDR3 arises from other DNA sequences in this sample as well.

Original analysis: ImmunoSEQ output held junction-only sequences without quality scores, so filtering differed. The data were produced by immunoSEQ multiplex PCR, yet TCRdb's version contains in-frame clones alone and is incomplete. Clone size and V and J calls were adopted from that table, with D and trimming inferred from the DNA. There are some 2.4 million clones in the sample; over 85% occur only once, and more than 0.35% lies in the top ten. The CDR3 covers 14 residues. V lost 7 bases and J 1 base, leaving 10 bases between the germline ends. CDR1 SNHLY and CDR2 FYNNEI come from the germline V gene.

Sample: naive CD4+ T cells from PBMCs. Subset noted: CD45RA+ positively selected. The clonotype originates from a young man in good health. Some clones in this sample may be carry-over from other donors' samples. V is TRBV2 and J is TRBJ2-2, with D maybe TRBD2 (6 bases). Here the CDR3 reads CASTAGKNTGELFF. DNA for the CDR3: TGTGCCAGCACGGCGGGAAAGAACACCGGGGAGCTGTTTTTT.